Below, 11 T cell receptor beta chains from the same sample are listed, as sequenced in a study of T cell responses to AZD1222 COVID-19 vaccine (dated by TCRdb to the early 2020s). Receptor libraries were prepared by the immunoSEQ multiplex PCR assay. TCRdb carries this immuneACCESS record with in-frame sequences only. Its versions omit some clonotypes, under half of them owing to an unresolved V gene in the studies checked, with the rest unexplained. This sample holds 100,000 to 150,000 clones; 75% to 90% were observed only once. Roughly 6.5% of the sample is taken by the ten largest. The sample's time point label is to be understood as: baseline before first vaccination. Here the sequenced sample was peripheral blood, taken on day 0 of AZD1222 vaccination. The origin of the receptors is an adult in good health.

J is TRBJ2-6 and V is TRBV9, with 7 bases fitting TRBD1. The V gene end was trimmed by 4 bases and the J gene end by 0 bases; junction bases not matched to a gene: 10. The CDR3 loop spans 18 amino acids. CDR1 and CDR2 (germline): SGDLS, YYNGEE. CDR3 nucleotides: TGTGCCAGCAGCCCACTGACAGGGATGAGCTCTGGGGCCAACGTCCTGACTTTC. Translated, it gives CASSPLTGMSSGANVLTF. The whole variable domain, filled in from reference TRBV9 and TRBJ2-6, reads DSGVTQTPKHLITATGQRVTLRCSPRSGDLSVYWYQQSLDQGLQFLIQYYNGEERAKGNILERFSAQQFPDLHSELNLSSLELGDSALYFCASSPLTGMSSGANVLTFGAGSRLTVL.

This chain links TRBV5-1 with TRBJ2-5, with 8 positions matching TRBD1. Germline V gives CDR1 SGHRS, CDR2 YFSETQ. The CDR3 is 16 amino acids. V was pared by 1 base and J by 4 bases, with 9 bases of the junction left unmatched. The CDR3 loop reads CASSLLGQGGTETQYF. The CDR3 DNA sequence: TGCGCCAGCAGCTTGCTCGGACAGGGAGGAACAGAGACCCAGTACTTC.

The chain links TRBV2 to TRBJ2-5; 7 bases are shared with TRBD2. The length of the CDR3 is 10 residues. Per germline, CDR1 SNHLY and CDR2 FYNNEI. V lost 5 bases to trimming and J lost 14 bases; unmatched junction nucleotides: 5. In DNA form, the CDR3 reads TGTGCCAGCAGTTCGGGACTACCCTACTTC. Protein: CASSSGLPYF.

The J gene is TRBJ1-2, the V gene TRBV6-1; 9 nucleotides align to TRBD1. Germline CDR1 is MNHNS and CDR2 is SASEGT. V was pared by 3 bases and J by 2 bases, with 4 bases of the junction left unmatched. The CDR3 loop spans 15 amino acids. Here the CDR3 DNA reads TGTGCCAGCAGTGATACAGGGGGCCTAAACTATGGCTACACCTTC. It is translated as CASSDTGGLNYGYTF.

The chain is built from TRBV3-1 (or the pseudogene TRBV3-2) and TRBJ2-7, with TRBD1 identical over 10 bases. The CDR3 is 15 amino acids. Germline V lookup: CDR1 LGHDT, CDR2 YNNKEL (reference sequence). With V trimmed by 4 bases and J by 4 bases, 7 bases remained unmatched. DNA of the CDR3: TGTGCCAGCAGCCCACACGACAGGGGGCAGTACGAGCAGTACTTC. Its protein is CASSPHDRGQYEQYF.

The chain couples TRBV5-1 to TRBJ2-7; D may be TRBD2 (6 bases). V was clipped by 0 bases and J by 2 bases, with 12 bases between them. The germline V gene encodes CDR1 SGHRS and CDR2 YFSETQ. The CDR3 is 15 amino acids. The CDR3 here is CASSLEAGPTYEQYF. CDR3 nucleotides: TGCGCCAGCAGCTTGGAGGCGGGGCCCACCTACGAGCAGTACTTC.

This chain joins TRBV7-2 and TRBJ1-2; D may be TRBD1 (5 bases). Germline values: CDR1 SGHTA, CDR2 FQGNSA. This CDR3 has 13 residues. The V and J ends lost 2 bases and 6 bases respectively, with 10 bases between them. DNA of the CDR3: TGTGCCAGCAGCTTAAGGCAGGGCAATGGCTACACCTTC. As protein: CASSLRQGNGYTF.

The chain carries TRBV30 and TRBJ2-7; maybe TRBD2 (7 bases). Per the germline V gene, CDR1 is GTSNPN and CDR2 is SVGIG (reference sequence). Trimming took 4 bases from V and 2 from J, leaving 21 bases between them. The CDR3 spans 16 residues. The CDR3 DNA is TGTGCCTGGAAACCGGGGGGCAGGCCTCTGGCCTACGAGCAGTACTTC. Residues: CAWKPGGRPLAYEQYF.

V is TRBV3-1 (or the pseudogene TRBV3-2) and J is TRBJ2-7; tentatively, D is TRBD1 or TRBD2 (6 bases each). The CDR3 has 14 residues. V was trimmed by 3 bases and J by 1 base, leaving 10 bases between them. Germline lookup yields CDR1 LGHDT and CDR2 YNNKEL (reference sequence). CDR3 loop: CASSQKGGSYEQYF. CDR3 DNA sequence: TGTGCCAGCAGCCAGAAGGGGGGATCCTACGAGCAGTACTTC.

Written as DNA, the CDR3 is TGTGCCTGGAGTTACAATTCAGGGTTTGGAAACACCATATATTTT. Encoded protein: CAWSYNSGFGNTIYF. This chain links TRBV30 with TRBJ1-3; D is possibly TRBD1 (5 bases). Germline V gene lookup returns CDR1 GTSNPN and CDR2 SVGIG (reference sequence). V lost 2 bases to trimming and J lost 3 bases, with 14 bases between them. The CDR3 extends over 15 amino acids.

This chain connects TRBV18 to TRBJ1-5, with 10 bases matching TRBD1. The CDR3 sequence is 15 residues long. Germline V lookup: CDR1 KGHSH, CDR2 LQKENI. J gave up 4 bases and V 2 bases, and 2 bases lay outside the gene matches. The CDR3, as DNA: TGTGCCAGCTCACCAGGGACAGGGGCGAATCAGCCCCAGCATTTT. This gives the protein CASSPGTGANQPQHF. Together with reference TRBV18 and TRBJ1-5, the CDR3 gives the full variable domain: NAGVMQNPRHLVRRRGQEARLRCSPMKGHSHVYWYRQLPEEGLKFMVYLQKENIIDESGMPKERFSAEFPKEGPSILRIQQVVRGDSAAYFCASSPGTGANQPQHFGDGTRLSIL.